These 12 T cell receptor beta chains were all obtained from the same sample, sequenced in a study of shared clonotypes between healthy human individuals. The protocol was immunoSEQ multiplex PCR, while the TCRdb copy is restricted to in-frame clones and leaves out a portion. The table lists 1.5 million to 2.5 million clones, about 95% of them singletons, with more than 0.9% in the top ten. Naive CD8 cells lacked CD45RO and underwent positive selection for CCR7, leaving out terminally differentiated effector memory CD45RA+ cells. Sample: naive CD8+ T cells sorted from blood. These receptors were obtained from a man younger than 35 in good health.

The V gene is TRBV15, the J gene TRBJ2-7, with D maybe TRBD2 (5 bases). Germline V gives CDR1 LNHNV, CDR2 YYDKDF (reference sequence). The ends were cut back, 0 bases at V and 3 bases at J, with 12 bases in the middle. CDR3 size: 15 residues. The CDR3 loop reads CATSRDLGVVYEQYF. DNA for the CDR3: TGTGCCACCAGCAGAGATCTCGGGGTCGTCTACGAGCAGTACTTC.

The V call is TRBV5-1, the J call TRBJ1-3, with 9 bases identical to TRBD1. Trimming took 2 bases from V and 0 from J; bases not matched to a gene: 9. Germline V CDR1 and CDR2: SGHRS, YFSETQ. CDR3 length equals 18 residues. Here the CDR3 DNA reads TGCGCCAGCAGCTTAGGACAGGGGCTATCCTCCTCTGGAAACACCATATATTTT. It translates to CASSLGQGLSSSGNTIYF.

To note about this clone: This sample also contains other DNA sequences that code for the same CDR3. The chain uses TRBV7-2 and TRBJ1-1; D might be TRBD1 (6 bases). The CDR3 has 14 amino acids. Germline-derived CDR1 and CDR2 are SGHTA and FQGNSA. V was trimmed by 4 bases and J by 2 bases, leaving 11 bases between them. CDR3 sequence: CASSYRTANTEAFF. The CDR3 bases are TGTGCCAGCAGCTACCGGACAGCTAACACTGAAGCTTTCTTT. The whole variable domain, remainder taken from reference TRBV7-2 and TRBJ1-1, is GAGVSQSPSNKVTEKGKDVELRCDPISGHTALYWYRQSLGQGLEFLIYFQGNSAPDKSGLPSDRFSAERTGGSVSTLTIQRTQQEDSAVYLCASSYRTANTEAFFGQGTRLTVV.

The CDR3, as DNA: TGCGCCAGCAGCCCGAAGCAGGGGGAAACCTACGAGCAGTACTTC. Its translation is CASSPKQGETYEQYF. The J gene is TRBJ2-7, the V gene TRBV4-1, with 7 bases fitting TRBD1. V dropped 4 bases and J dropped 2; count of bases not matched to a gene: 8. The CDR3 loop spans 15 amino acids. Germline V gives CDR1 MGHRA, CDR2 YSYEKL.

This clone has a single count. V is TRBV6-5 and J is TRBJ2-5; 10 bases fit TRBD2. This CDR3 is 15 amino acids long. Looked up from germline, CDR1 is MNHEY and CDR2 is SVGAGI. V dropped 8 bases and J dropped 4; count of bases not matched to a gene: 10. The CDR3 DNA sequence: TGTGCCAGCGCTGACAGCGGGGGGGCCCGAGAGACCCAGTACTTC. This gives the protein CASADSGGARETQYF.

This clone appeared a few times. The chain recombines TRBV7-2 with TRBJ1-2; D not certain. The ends were cut back, 3 bases at V and 6 bases at J, with 5 bases in the middle. This CDR3 contains 11 residues. CDR1 is SGHTA, CDR2 FQGNSA, per germline. The CDR3 coding sequence is TGTGCCAGCAGCTTTCGAGATGGCTACACCTTC. It codes for CASSFRDGYTF. The full variable domain, completed using reference TRBV7-2 and TRBJ1-2, is GAGVSQSPSNKVTEKGKDVELRCDPISGHTALYWYRQSLGQGLEFLIYFQGNSAPDKSGLPSDRFSAERTGGSVSTLTIQRTQQEDSAVYLCASSFRDGYTFGSGTRLTVV.

This chain joins TRBV5-4 and TRBJ1-1; D perhaps matches TRBD1 (5 bases). Trimming cost V 4 bases and J 1 base, with 17 bases left between them. Germline CDR1 is SGHNT and CDR2 is YYREEE (reference sequence). The CDR3 sequence is 16 residues long. The CDR3 DNA reads as TGTGCCAGCAGCCATACTGGGGGGGAATCGAACACTGAAGCTTTCTTT. Protein sequence: CASSHTGGESNTEAFF.

V usage is TRBV5-4 and J usage is TRBJ1-2; D ambiguous. V was clipped by 3 bases and J by 3 bases, with 15 bases between them. The CDR3 contains 15 residues. Germline CDR1 SGHNT, CDR2 YYREEE (reference sequence). As DNA, the CDR3 is TGTGCCAGCAGCTCTCCCGATATTTGGGACTATGGCTACACCTTC. Translated, it gives CASSSPDIWDYGYTF.

The V call is TRBV27, the J call TRBJ2-3; TRBD2 aligns across 9 bases. Per the germline V gene, CDR1 is MNHEY and CDR2 is SMNVEV (reference sequence). V gave up 6 bases and J gave up 0 bases; unmatched junction bases: 4. The CDR3 has 15 amino acids. Written as DNA, the CDR3 is TGTGCCAGCAGGCCTCTAGCGGGGAGCACAGATACGCAGTATTTT. Translating gives CASRPLAGSTDTQYF.

The CDR3 DNA reads as TGTGCCAGCAGTTACGGTCGGCTAGCAGAGACCCAGTACTTC. Residues: CASSYGRLAETQYF. The chain carries TRBV6-5 and TRBJ2-5, with D perhaps matching TRBD2 (5 bases). V lost 2 bases and J 4 bases, leaving 11 bases between the germline ends. The CDR3 totals 14 residues. Germline V lookup: CDR1 MNHEY, CDR2 SVGAGI.

With respect to this clone: The sample has other DNA sequences that encode this CDR3 too. The DNA for the CDR3 is TGTGCCAGCAGTTACGATTCGAACACCGGGGAGCTGTTTTTT. Its translation is CASSYDSNTGELFF. This rearrangement joins TRBV6-5 to TRBJ2-2; D unresolved. Trimming left V 2 bases short and J 0 bases short, with 4 bases between. Germline lookup yields CDR1 MNHEY and CDR2 SVGAGI. The CDR3 runs 14 residues.

This chain links TRBV7-9 with TRBJ2-7; D is tentatively TRBD1 or TRBD2 (7 bases each). The V gene lost 4 bases and the J gene lost 3 bases, with 13 bases spanning the gap. The germline gives CDR1 SEHNR, CDR2 FQNEAQ (reference sequence). CDR3 length: 14 residues. This CDR3 reads CASSSQGRVYEQYF. The CDR3 bases are TGTGCCAGCAGCTCACAGGGGAGGGTCTACGAGCAGTACTTC.